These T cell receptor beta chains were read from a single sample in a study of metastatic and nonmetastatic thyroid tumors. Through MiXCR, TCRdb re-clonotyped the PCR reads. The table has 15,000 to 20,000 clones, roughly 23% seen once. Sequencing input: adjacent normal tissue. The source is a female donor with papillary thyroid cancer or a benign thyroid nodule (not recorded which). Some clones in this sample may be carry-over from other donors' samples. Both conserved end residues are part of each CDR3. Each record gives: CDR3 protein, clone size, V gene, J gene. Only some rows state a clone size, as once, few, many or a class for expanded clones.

CDR3: CASRTTGTRSDTQYF
size: few
V: TRBV12-3/TRBV12-4
J: TRBJ2-3

CDR3: CASPPMGRTDTQYF
size: many
V: TRBV18
J: TRBJ2-3

CDR3: CASNGGTEAFF
size: NA
V: TRBV6-1
J: TRBJ1-1

CDR3: CSARRAGHSSSYEQYF
size: NA
V: TRBV20-1
J: TRBJ2-7

CDR3: CASSQRQGVYGYTF
size: few
V: TRBV3-1
J: TRBJ1-2

CDR3: CAIRPAGGTGELFF
size: NA
V: TRBV10-3
J: TRBJ2-2

CDR3: CASTQGASYYGYTF
size: large
V: TRBV2
J: TRBJ1-2

CDR3: CASSLERVHYTF
size: few
V: TRBV5-1
J: TRBJ1-2

CDR3: CASRPWENTEAFF
size: few
V: TRBV27
J: TRBJ1-1

CDR3: CASRPGLAGGGYEQYF
size: many
V: TRBV12-3/TRBV12-4
J: TRBJ2-7

CDR3: CASSVPQRRSYNEQFF
size: medium-sized
V: TRBV2
J: TRBJ2-1

CDR3: CASSATRNTEAFF
size: few
V: TRBV6-1
J: TRBJ1-1

CDR3: CASSLRTPAAADSYEQYF
size: NA
V: TRBV5-1
J: TRBJ2-7

CDR3: CASSFGTLTGELFF
size: few
V: TRBV27
J: TRBJ2-2

CDR3: CASSFRGGTTYEQYF
size: NA
V: TRBV6-1
J: TRBJ2-7

CDR3: CASSSSGGKTSGYDQIYGQYF
size: NA
V: TRBV27
J: TRBJ2-7

CDR3: CSARGYGQTNYGYTF
size: few
V: TRBV20-1
J: TRBJ1-2

CDR3: CARDLGADSEAFF
size: NA
V: TRBV7-3
J: TRBJ1-1

CDR3: CASSQGPGASYEQYF
size: NA
V: TRBV4-1
J: TRBJ2-7

CDR3: CASTRRWGSITDYGYTF
size: many
V: TRBV6-1
J: TRBJ1-2

CDR3: CASRATGSTNEKLFF
size: NA
V: TRBV25-1
J: TRBJ1-4

CDR3: CASSPTGYEQYF
size: NA
V: TRBV3-1
J: TRBJ2-7

CDR3: CASSEFSGGYNEQFF
size: NA
V: TRBV10-2
J: TRBJ2-1

CDR3: CASSPPLAGVSYNEQFF
size: NA
V: TRBV4-2
J: TRBJ2-1

CDR3: CASSSGHRSYEQYF
size: few
V: TRBV28
J: TRBJ2-7

CDR3: CASCLDPGAGELFF
size: NA
V: TRBV5-1
J: TRBJ2-2

CDR3: CASSAWAGQGKNSPLHF
size: NA
V: TRBV11-2
J: TRBJ1-6

CDR3: CATSRDQGAYEQYF
size: few
V: TRBV15
J: TRBJ2-7

CDR3: CASSIGGWYGTEAFF
size: NA
V: TRBV19
J: TRBJ1-1

CDR3: CASSTGEETQYF
size: few
V: TRBV7-8
J: TRBJ2-5

CDR3: CASSPGQGEYEQYF
size: NA
V: TRBV6-1
J: TRBJ2-7

CDR3: CASRLTSGRAGVEEQYF
size: NA
V: TRBV6-1
J: TRBJ2-7

CDR3: CSASWTSGSTGELFF
size: NA
V: TRBV20-1
J: TRBJ2-2

CDR3: CASSYVEGAGELFF
size: many
V: TRBV6-6
J: TRBJ2-2

CDR3: CASSLAGSTDYEQYF
size: few
V: TRBV28
J: TRBJ2-7

CDR3: CASSLYTGDNEQFF
size: NA
V: TRBV5-5
J: TRBJ2-1

CDR3: CASGPGQGADTQYF
size: few
V: TRBV12-5
J: TRBJ2-3

CDR3: CASSRASVQETQYF
size: medium-sized
V: TRBV7-2
J: TRBJ2-5

CDR3: CASSLRPSRGETQYF
size: large
V: TRBV27
J: TRBJ2-5

CDR3: CAWSNRGPETQYF
size: NA
V: TRBV30
J: TRBJ2-5

CDR3: CASSEQVRSPGEKLFF
size: NA
V: TRBV10-2
J: TRBJ1-4

CDR3: CASTQGNEQYF
size: few
V: TRBV5-5
J: TRBJ2-7

CDR3: CASSTLRDRDYGYTF
size: NA
V: TRBV19
J: TRBJ1-2

CDR3: CASSQVLSRVGELFF
size: few
V: TRBV14
J: TRBJ2-2

CDR3: CATSSGTGGSYEQYF
size: NA
V: TRBV28
J: TRBJ2-7

CDR3: CASSLLSGTTYNEQFF
size: NA
V: TRBV28
J: TRBJ2-1

CDR3: CASSNGGTLETQYF
size: NA
V: TRBV28
J: TRBJ2-5

CDR3: CASRGGTAYFYEQYF
size: NA
V: TRBV2
J: TRBJ2-7

CDR3: CASSLPGVQYF
size: few
V: TRBV28
J: TRBJ2-7

CDR3: CASSLRRSTEAFF
size: few
V: TRBV12-3/TRBV12-4
J: TRBJ1-1

CDR3: CAWSPRDGEAFF
size: NA
V: TRBV30
J: TRBJ1-1

CDR3: CASRGLGEGTQYF
size: NA
V: TRBV6-1
J: TRBJ2-5

CDR3: CASSLGTRFPGELFF
size: NA
V: TRBV7-8
J: TRBJ2-2

CDR3: CASSNRDTSYEQYF
size: NA
V: TRBV7-9
J: TRBJ2-7

CDR3: CASSIGGTGAGNTIYF
size: NA
V: TRBV5-1
J: TRBJ1-3